The sequence of this T cell receptor (beta chain) was determined in a study of T cells in Graves' hyperthyroidism and ophthalmopathy. Findings of the study overall: Also found in blood were most expanded thyroid clonotypes above 0.001. Ophthalmopathy and stable hyperthyroidism were told apart by a 13 V-J model.

This clonotype has ten or more counts. What it binds is unknown. Diagnoses were established using clinical symptoms, serum thyroxine and TRAb, thyroid ultrasound and orbital computed tomography. Fresh 10 ml peripheral blood yielded PBMCs. The CDR3 length is 14 residues. Trimming took off 1 base at V and 3 bases at J, with 10 bases between the two ends. CDR1 is SGHRS and CDR2 is YFSETQ in the germline V gene. The TCR beta CDR3 regions underwent amplification using RNA transcripts as the source. TCR CDR3 regions were first amplified by RT-PCR with HTBI primers. TCRdb passed the multiplex PCR reads through MiXCR, listing each CDR3 protein once. The sample has approximately 250,000 distinct CDR3 sequences, approximately 23% seen once.

The clonotype originates from a woman between 35 and 50 years old with Graves' ophthalmopathy. The sample taken for sequencing was blood. This chain links TRBV5-1 with TRBJ1-1; D ambiguous. This CDR3 is CASSLWAADTEAFF. The CDR3 DNA is TGCGCCAGCAGCTTGTGGGCGGCGGACACTGAAGCTTTCTTT.